This TCR beta chain comes out of a study of regulatory T cells in long-lasting Graves disease. This clonotype was picked up many times. The antigen remains undetermined. Described time point: newly diagnosed GD, antithyroid drugs for less than 3 months. Construction of the TCR library relied on RNA isolated from PBMCs. Study-level results: Favored gene segments in persistent disease were TRBV28, TRBJ1-2 and TRBJ2-5.

Libraries of TCR beta came from iRepertoire HTBI primers plus Arm-PCR of CDR3 regions. One entry per CDR3 protein, called by TCRdb with MiXCR from the multiplex PCR reads. The table shows around 500,000 distinct CDR3 sequences, with 13% occurring only once. Deletions cut 4 bases from V and 3 bases from J, with 3 bases between. The CDR3 consists of 12 residues. These data also featured in a second study, about T cells in Graves' hyperthyroidism and ophthalmopathy.

This sequence originates from a man aged 25-45 years with Graves disease. V is TRBV12-3 or TRBV12-4 and J is TRBJ2-2; D remains unclear. The sequencing here drew on peripheral blood mononuclear cells (PBMCs), taken at new diagnosis, from a patient treated with antithyroid drugs. CDR3 protein: CASSWDTGELFF. The CDR3 nucleotides are TGTGCCAGCAGTTGGGACACCGGGGAGCTGTTTTTT.